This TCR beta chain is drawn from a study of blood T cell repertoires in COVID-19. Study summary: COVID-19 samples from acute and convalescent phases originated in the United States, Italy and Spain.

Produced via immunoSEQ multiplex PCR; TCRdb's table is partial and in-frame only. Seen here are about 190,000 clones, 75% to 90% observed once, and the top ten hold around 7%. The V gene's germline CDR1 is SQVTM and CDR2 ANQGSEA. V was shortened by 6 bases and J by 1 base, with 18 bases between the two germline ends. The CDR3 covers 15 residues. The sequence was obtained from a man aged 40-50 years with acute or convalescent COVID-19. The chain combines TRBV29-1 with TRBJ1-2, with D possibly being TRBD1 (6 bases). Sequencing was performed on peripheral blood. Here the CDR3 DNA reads TGCAGCGTCAGAAACAGGGTCGGTTATAACTATGGCTACACCTTC. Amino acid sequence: CSVRNRVGYNYGYTF.